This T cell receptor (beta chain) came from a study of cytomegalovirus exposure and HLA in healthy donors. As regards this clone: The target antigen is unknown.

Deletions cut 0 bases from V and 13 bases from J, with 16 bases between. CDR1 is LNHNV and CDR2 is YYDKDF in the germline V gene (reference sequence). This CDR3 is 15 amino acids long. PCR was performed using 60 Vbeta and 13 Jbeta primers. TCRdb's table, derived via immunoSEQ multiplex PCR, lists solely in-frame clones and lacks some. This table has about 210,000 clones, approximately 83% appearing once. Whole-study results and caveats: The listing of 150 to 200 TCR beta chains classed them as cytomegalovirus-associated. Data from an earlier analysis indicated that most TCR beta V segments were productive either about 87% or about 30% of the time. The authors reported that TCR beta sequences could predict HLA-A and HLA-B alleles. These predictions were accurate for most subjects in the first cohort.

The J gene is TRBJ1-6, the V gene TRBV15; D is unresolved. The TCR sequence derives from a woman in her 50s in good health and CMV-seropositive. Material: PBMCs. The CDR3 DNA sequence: TGTGCCACCAGCAGAGATCTTGCGGCCCAATCCCCCCTCCACTTT. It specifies CATSRDLAAQSPLHF. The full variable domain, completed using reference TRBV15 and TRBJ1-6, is DAMVIQNPRYQVTQFGKPVTLSCSQTLNHNVMYWYQQKSSQAPKLLFHYYDKDFNNEADTPDNFQSRRPNTSFCFLDIRSPGLGDTAMYLCATSRDLAAQSPLHFGNGTRLTVT.